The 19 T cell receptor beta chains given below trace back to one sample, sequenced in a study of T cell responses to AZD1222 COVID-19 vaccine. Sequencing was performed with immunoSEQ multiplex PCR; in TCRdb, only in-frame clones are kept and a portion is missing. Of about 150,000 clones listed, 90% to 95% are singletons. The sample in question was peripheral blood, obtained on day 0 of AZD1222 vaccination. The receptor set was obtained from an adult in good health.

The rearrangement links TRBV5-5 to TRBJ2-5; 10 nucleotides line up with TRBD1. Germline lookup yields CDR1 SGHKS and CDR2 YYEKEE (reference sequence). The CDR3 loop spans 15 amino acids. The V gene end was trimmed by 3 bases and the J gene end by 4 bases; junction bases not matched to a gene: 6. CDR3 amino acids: CASSSGQGMAETQYF. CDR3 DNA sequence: TGTGCCAGCAGCTCGGGACAGGGGATGGCAGAGACCCAGTACTTC.

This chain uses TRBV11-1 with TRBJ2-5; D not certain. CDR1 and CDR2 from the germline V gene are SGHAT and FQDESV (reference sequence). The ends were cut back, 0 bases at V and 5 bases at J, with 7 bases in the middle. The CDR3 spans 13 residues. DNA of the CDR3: TGTGCCAGCAGCTTAGCTGAGAGGGAGACCCAGTACTTC. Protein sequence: CASSLAERETQYF.

The CDR3 coding sequence is TGTGCCACCCGACGAGACGCTAGTAATTCACCCCTCCACTTT. Its translation: CATRRDASNSPLHF. The chain uses TRBV6-4 and TRBJ1-6; no clear D. The CDR3 has 14 amino acids. CDR1 is MRHNA, CDR2 SNTAGT, per germline. Trimming cost V 10 bases and J 6 bases, with 16 bases left between them.

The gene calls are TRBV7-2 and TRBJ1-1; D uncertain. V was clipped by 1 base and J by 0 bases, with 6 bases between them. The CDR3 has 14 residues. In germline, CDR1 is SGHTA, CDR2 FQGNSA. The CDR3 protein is CASSLGPMNTEAFF. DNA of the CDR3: TGTGCCAGCAGCTTAGGACCGATGAACACTGAAGCTTTCTTT.

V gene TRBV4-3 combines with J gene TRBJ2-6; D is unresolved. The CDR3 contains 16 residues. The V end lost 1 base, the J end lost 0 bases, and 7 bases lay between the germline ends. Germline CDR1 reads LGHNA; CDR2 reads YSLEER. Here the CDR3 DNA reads TGCGCCAGCAGCCAAGGCGCGTACTCTGGGGCCAACGTCCTGACTTTC. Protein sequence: CASSQGAYSGANVLTF.

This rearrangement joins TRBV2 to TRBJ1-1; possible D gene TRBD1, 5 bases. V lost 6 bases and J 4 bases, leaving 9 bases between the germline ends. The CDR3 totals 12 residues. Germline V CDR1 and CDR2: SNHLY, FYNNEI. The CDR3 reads CASSPGTTEAFF. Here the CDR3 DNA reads TGTGCCAGCAGCCCAGGGACCACTGAAGCTTTCTTT.

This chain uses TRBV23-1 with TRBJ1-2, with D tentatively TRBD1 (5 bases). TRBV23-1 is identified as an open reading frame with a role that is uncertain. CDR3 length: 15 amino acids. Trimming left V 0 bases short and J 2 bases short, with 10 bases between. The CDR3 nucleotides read TGCGCCAGCAGTCAATCGTCAGGGTTGAACTATGGCTACACCTTC. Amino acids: CASSQSSGLNYGYTF.

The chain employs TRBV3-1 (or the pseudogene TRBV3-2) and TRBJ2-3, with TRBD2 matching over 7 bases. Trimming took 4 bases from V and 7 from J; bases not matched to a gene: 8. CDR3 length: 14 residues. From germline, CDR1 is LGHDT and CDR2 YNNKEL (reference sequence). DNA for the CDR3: TGTGCCAGCAGCCCGACTAGCCGGGGGAATACGCAGTATTTT. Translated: CASSPTSRGNTQYF.

CDR3 loop: CASSKGDGHYGYTF. The CDR3 nucleotides read TGTGCCAGCAGCAAAGGGGACGGTCATTATGGCTACACCTTC. J is TRBJ1-2 and V is TRBV7-2; D is perhaps TRBD1 (5 bases). The CDR3 has 14 residues. V dropped 5 bases and J dropped 5 bases, with 15 bases sitting between them. The germline V gene encodes CDR1 SGHTA and CDR2 FQGNSA. The whole variable domain, remainder taken from reference TRBV7-2 and TRBJ1-2, is GAGVSQSPSNKVTEKGKDVELRCDPISGHTALYWYRQSLGQGLEFLIYFQGNSAPDKSGLPSDRFSAERTGGSVSTLTIQRTQQEDSAVYLCASSKGDGHYGYTFGSGTRLTVV.

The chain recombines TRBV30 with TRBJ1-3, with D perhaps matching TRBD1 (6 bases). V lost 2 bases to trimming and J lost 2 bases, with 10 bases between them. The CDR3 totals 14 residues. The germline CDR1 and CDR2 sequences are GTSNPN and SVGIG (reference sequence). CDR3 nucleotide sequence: TGTGCCTGGAGTCCCTCAGGGGCTGGAAACACCATATATTTT. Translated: CAWSPSGAGNTIYF.

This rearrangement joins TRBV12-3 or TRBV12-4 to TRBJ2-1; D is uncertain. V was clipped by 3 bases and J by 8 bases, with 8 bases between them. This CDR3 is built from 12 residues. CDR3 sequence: CASSFFWDEQFF. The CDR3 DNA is TGTGCCAGCAGTTTTTTTTGGGATGAGCAGTTCTTC.

The CDR3 sequence is CASSLGDRAGYTF. In nucleotides, the CDR3 is TGTGCCAGCAGCTTAGGGGACAGGGCTGGCTACACCTTC. The rearrangement links TRBV7-9 to TRBJ1-2; 9 bases align to TRBD1. The germline V gene encodes CDR1 SEHNR and CDR2 FQNEAQ (reference sequence). This CDR3 comprises 13 residues. Trimming took 1 base from V and 7 from J; bases not matched to a gene: 1.

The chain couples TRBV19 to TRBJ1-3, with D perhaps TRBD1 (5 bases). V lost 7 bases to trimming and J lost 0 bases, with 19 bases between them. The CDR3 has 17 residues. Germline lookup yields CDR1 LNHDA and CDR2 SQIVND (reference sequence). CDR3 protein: CASIQRGSLRSGNTIYF. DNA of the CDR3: TGTGCCAGTATCCAAAGGGGCAGCCTCCGCTCTGGAAACACCATATATTTT. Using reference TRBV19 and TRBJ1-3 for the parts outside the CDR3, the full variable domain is DGGITQSPKYLFRKEGQNVTLSCEQNLNHDAMYWYRQDPGQGLRLIYYSQIVNDFQKGDIAEGYSVSREKKESFPLTVTSAQKNPTAFYLCASIQRGSLRSGNTIYFGEGSWLTVV.

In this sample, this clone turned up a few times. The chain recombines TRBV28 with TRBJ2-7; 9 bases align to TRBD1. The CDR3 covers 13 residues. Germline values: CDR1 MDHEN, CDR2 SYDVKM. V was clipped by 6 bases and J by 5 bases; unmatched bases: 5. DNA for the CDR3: TGTGCCAGCAGAAGAACAGGGGGCGACGAGCAGTACTTC. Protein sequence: CASRRTGGDEQYF.

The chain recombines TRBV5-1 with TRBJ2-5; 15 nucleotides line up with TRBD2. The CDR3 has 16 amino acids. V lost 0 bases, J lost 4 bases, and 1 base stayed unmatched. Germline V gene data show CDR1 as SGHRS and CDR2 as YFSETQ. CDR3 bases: TGCGCCAGCAGCTTGGGGGGACTAGCGGGAGGAGAGACCCAGTACTTC. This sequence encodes CASSLGGLAGGETQYF. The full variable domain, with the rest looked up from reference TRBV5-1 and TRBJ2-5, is KAGVTQTPRYLIKTRGQQVTLSCSPISGHRSVSWYQQTPGQGLQFLFEYFSETQRNKGNFPGRFSGRQFSNSRSEMNVSTLELGDSALYLCASSLGGLAGGETQYFGPGTRLLVL.

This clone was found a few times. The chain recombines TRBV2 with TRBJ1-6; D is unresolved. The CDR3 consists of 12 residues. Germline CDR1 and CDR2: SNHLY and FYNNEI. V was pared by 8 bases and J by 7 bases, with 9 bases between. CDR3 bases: TGTGCCAGCTCCCGACAAAATTCACCCCTCCACTTT. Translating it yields CASSRQNSPLHF.

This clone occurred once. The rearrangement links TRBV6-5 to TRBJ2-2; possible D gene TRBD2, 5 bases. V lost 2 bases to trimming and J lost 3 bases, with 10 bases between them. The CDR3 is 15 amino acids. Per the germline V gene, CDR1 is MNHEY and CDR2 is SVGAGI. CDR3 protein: CASSYGGAHTGELFF. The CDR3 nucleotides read TGTGCCAGCAGTTACGGAGGTGCCCACACCGGGGAGCTGTTTTTT.

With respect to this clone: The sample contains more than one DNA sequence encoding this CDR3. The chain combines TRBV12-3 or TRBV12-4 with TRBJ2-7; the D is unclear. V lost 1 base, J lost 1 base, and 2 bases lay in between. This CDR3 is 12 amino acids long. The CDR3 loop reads CASSLGSYEQYF. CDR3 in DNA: TGTGCCAGCAGTTTAGGGTCCTACGAGCAGTACTTC.

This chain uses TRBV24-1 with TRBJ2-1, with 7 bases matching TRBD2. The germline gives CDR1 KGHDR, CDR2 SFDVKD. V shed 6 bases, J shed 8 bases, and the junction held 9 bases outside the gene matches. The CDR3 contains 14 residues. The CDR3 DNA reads TGTGCCACCAGTTTAGCGGGTATGGGTGATGAGCAGTTCTTC. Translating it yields CATSLAGMGDEQFF.